This T cell receptor (beta chain) was sequenced during a study of identical twins. TCRdb itself ran the 5' RACE reads through MiXCR, one entry per CDR3 protein. The profile shows 300,000 to 400,000 distinct CDR3 sequences, about 12% of them singletons. This same sample was also part of a study on yellow fever vaccine responses in identical twins.

Sequencing input: CD8+ T cells sorted from blood. This clonotype was obtained from a woman between 18 and 29 years old in good health.

The CDR3, as DNA: TGTGCCAGCAGCTTTGGAGCTAGCCCCGCCTACGAGCAGTACTTC. This translates into CASSFGASPAYEQYF. V is TRBV7-2 and J is TRBJ2-7, with a weak D call TRBD2 (5 bases). Trimming took off 3 bases at V and 2 bases at J, with 14 bases between the two ends. CDR3 length equals 15 residues. Germline CDR1 and CDR2: SGHTA and FQGNSA.